These 9 T cell receptor beta chains were all obtained from the same sample, sequenced in a study of beta chain features in type 1 diabetes. Study-wide points: TCRB CDR3s were moderately but significantly shorter in Type 1 diabetes patients in all four CD4+ subsets.

All of the isolated RNA was reverse transcribed, so expressed TCRB transcripts were sequenced. TCRdb's copy holds only in-frame clones and misses some; the assay was immunoSEQ multiplex PCR. The sample holds about 53,000 clones, roughly half seen once. Their antigens are not known. Sequencing was performed on Tregs from blood. Every receptor here comes from a woman aged 35 to 49 with type 1 diabetes.

This clone occurred a few times. CDR3 DNA sequence: TGTGCCAGCAGTTCTTTTGGACAGGGTAAAGAGACCCAGTACTTC. Translated, it gives CASSSFGQGKETQYF. The chain joins TRBV5-6 to TRBJ2-5; 8 bases are shared with TRBD1. From germline, CDR1 is SGHDT and CDR2 YYEEEE. With V trimmed by 5 bases and J by 3 bases, 9 bases remained unmatched. The CDR3 spans 15 residues.

This clone has more than one count but fewer than ten. The rearrangement joins TRBV5-1 to TRBJ2-2; 10 bases fit TRBD1. CDR1 SGHRS and CDR2 YFSETQ come from the germline V gene. The CDR3 spans 14 residues. The V segment lost 9 bases and the J segment 4 bases; nucleotides outside the gene matches: 6. The CDR3 region has the DNA TGCGCCACCCAGACAGGGGGCATCACCGGGGAGCTGTTTTTT. Translation gives CATQTGGITGELFF. The full variable domain, completed using reference TRBV5-1 and TRBJ2-2, is KAGVTQTPRYLIKTRGQQVTLSCSPISGHRSVSWYQQTPGQGLQFLFEYFSETQRNKGNFPGRFSGRQFSNSRSEMNVSTLELGDSALYLCATQTGGITGELFFGEGSRLTVL.

This chain joins TRBV7-2 and TRBJ1-1, with 7 nucleotides matching TRBD1. V gave up 6 bases and J gave up 4 bases; unmatched junction bases: 8. Germline loops: CDR1 SGHTA, CDR2 FQGNSA. The CDR3 spans 14 residues. CDR3 residues: CASRESGGSTEAFF. CDR3 DNA sequence: TGTGCCAGCAGAGAATCAGGGGGTTCCACTGAAGCTTTCTTT.

This clone was counted a few times. J is TRBJ2-2 and V is TRBV7-9, with 7 bases identical to TRBD1. Germline V gives CDR1 SEHNR, CDR2 FQNEAQ (reference sequence). The CDR3 consists of 15 residues. V shed 6 bases and J 1 base; nucleotides not matched to a gene: 5. CDR3 loop: CASRSRDRNTGELFF. As DNA, the CDR3 is TGTGCCAGCAGGTCCCGGGACAGGAACACCGGGGAGCTGTTTTTT.

The chain couples TRBV5-6 to TRBJ2-2; unclear D gene. Trimming took 1 base from V and 6 from J, leaving 10 bases between them. This CDR3 spans 14 amino acids. Per the germline V gene, CDR1 is SGHDT and CDR2 is YYEEEE. CDR3 in DNA: TGTGCCAGCAGCTTGACGATCTCGGCCGGGGAGCTGTTTTTT. This codes for CASSLTISAGELFF.

The chain employs TRBV29-1 and TRBJ2-3, with 10 nucleotides matching TRBD1. Germline loops: CDR1 SQVTM, CDR2 ANQGSEA. Trimming took 7 bases from V and 0 from J; bases not matched to a gene: 4. This CDR3 region has 14 residues. The chain's CDR3 is CSGRQGASTDTQYF. CDR3 DNA: TGCAGCGGCCGACAGGGGGCGAGCACAGATACGCAGTATTTT.

The chain has TRBV28 and TRBJ2-7; D might be TRBD1 (6 bases). This CDR3 has 15 amino acids. Trimming took 5 bases from V and 3 from J, leaving 17 bases between them. From germline, CDR1 is MDHEN and CDR2 SYDVKM. CDR3 in DNA: TGTGCCAGCAGTCCCCAACGACAGGCCCACTACGAGCAGTACTTC. Encoded protein: CASSPQRQAHYEQYF.

The rearrangement links TRBV12-5 to TRBJ2-2, with a tentative D call TRBD2 (5 bases). CDR1 and CDR2 from the germline V gene are LGHNT and FRNRAP. The germline V and J ends were trimmed by 4 bases and 0 bases, with 15 bases remaining between them. The CDR3 consists of 17 residues. CDR3: CASGSGLGIANTGELFF. The CDR3, as DNA: TGTGCTAGTGGTTCCGGCCTCGGGATCGCGAACACCGGGGAGCTGTTTTTT.

This clone was seen a few times. V is TRBV6-6 and J is TRBJ1-4, with unresolved D. The V gene lost 1 base and the J gene lost 6 bases, with 15 bases spanning the gap. This CDR3 has 16 amino acids. The germline V gene has CDR1 MNHNY and CDR2 SVGAGI (reference sequence). DNA of the CDR3: TGTGCCAGCAGTTACTTCCCCCGGGAGATGGATGAAAAACTGTTTTTT. Protein product: CASSYFPREMDEKLFF.